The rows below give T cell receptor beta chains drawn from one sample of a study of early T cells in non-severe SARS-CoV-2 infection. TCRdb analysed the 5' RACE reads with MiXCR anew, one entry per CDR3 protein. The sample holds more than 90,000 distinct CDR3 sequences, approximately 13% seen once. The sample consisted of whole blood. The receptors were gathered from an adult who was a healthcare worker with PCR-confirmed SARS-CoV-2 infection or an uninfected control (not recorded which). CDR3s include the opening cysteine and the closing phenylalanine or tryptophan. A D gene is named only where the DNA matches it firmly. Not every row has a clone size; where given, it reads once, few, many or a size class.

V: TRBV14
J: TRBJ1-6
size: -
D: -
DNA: TGTGCCAGCAGCCAAGTGGCAGTTTATTCACCCCTCCACTTT
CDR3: CASSQVAVYSPLHF

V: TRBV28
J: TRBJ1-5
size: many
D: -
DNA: TGTGCCAGCAGGGGGGGAACAGGCAATCAGCCCCAGCATTTT
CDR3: CASRGGTGNQPQHF

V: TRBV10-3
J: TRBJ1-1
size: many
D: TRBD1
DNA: TGTGCCACGAGACCGGGGACAGGGGGCATGAACACTGAAGCTTTCTTT
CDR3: CATRPGTGGMNTEAFF

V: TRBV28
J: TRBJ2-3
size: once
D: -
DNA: TGTGCCAGCAGCCTGCTGGGGCCCGGGACAGATACGCAGTATTTT
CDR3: CASSLLGPGTDTQYF

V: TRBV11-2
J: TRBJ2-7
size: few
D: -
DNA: TGTGCCAGCAGCTACCGGGACGCGACCTACGAGCAGTACTTC
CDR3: CASSYRDATYEQYF

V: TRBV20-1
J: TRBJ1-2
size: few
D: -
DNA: TGCAGTGCTAGAGATCTGGAGTCTAACTATGGCTACACCTTC
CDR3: CSARDLESNYGYTF

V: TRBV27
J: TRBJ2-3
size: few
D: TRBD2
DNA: TGTGCCAGCAGTTCGCCGACTAGCGGGAGTGGGTCTAGCACAGATACGCAGTATTTT
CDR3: CASSSPTSGSGSSTDTQYF

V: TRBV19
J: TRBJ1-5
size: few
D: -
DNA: TGTGCCAGTAGTATCAGGGATTCGCGCAATCAGCCCCAGCATTTT
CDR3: CASSIRDSRNQPQHF

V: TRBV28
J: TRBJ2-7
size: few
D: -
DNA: TGTGCCAGCAGGGTTGCAGGGACCTCCTACGAGCAGTACTTC
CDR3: CASRVAGTSYEQYF

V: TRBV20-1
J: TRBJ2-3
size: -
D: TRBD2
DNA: TGCAGTGCTAGCGACATTGTCAGCGGGGGGGAGGGAGATACGCAGTATTTT
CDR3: CSASDIVSGGEGDTQYF

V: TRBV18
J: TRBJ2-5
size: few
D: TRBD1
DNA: TGTGCCAGCTCACAAGGACAGGAAGAGACCCAGTACTTC
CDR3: CASSQGQEETQYF

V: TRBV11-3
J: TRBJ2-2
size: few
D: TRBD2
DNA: TGTGCCAGCAGCGCCCACAGCGGGAAGGGGACCGGGGAGCTGTTTTTT
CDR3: CASSAHSGKGTGELFF

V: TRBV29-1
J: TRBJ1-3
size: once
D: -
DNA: TGCAGCGCTCTCAGGGACTCTGGAAACACCATATATTTT
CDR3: CSALRDSGNTIYF

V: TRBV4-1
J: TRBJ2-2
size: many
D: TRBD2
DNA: TGCGCCAGCAGCCAGAGGAGCGGGGGGGCCCCGAACACCGGGGAGCTGTTTTTT
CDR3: CASSQRSGGAPNTGELFF

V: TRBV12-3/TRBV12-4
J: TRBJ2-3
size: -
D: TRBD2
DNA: TGTGCCAGCAGTATTCCCCTGGGACTACCCGGGACAGATACGCAGTATTTT
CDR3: CASSIPLGLPGTDTQYF

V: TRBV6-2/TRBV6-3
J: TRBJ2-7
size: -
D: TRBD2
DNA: TGTGCCAGCAGCCCCGGGACTAGCGGGGGGACTTCATACGAGCAGTACTTC
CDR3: CASSPGTSGGTSYEQYF

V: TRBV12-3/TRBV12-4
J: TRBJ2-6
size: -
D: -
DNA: TGTGCCAGCACTTGGTGGGTGGCGTCTGTTGGGGCCAACGTCCTGACTTTC
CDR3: CASTWWVASVGANVLTF

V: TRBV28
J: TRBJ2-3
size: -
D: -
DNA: TGTGCCACCCCTGGGGGTTCTAGCACAGATACGCAGTATTTT
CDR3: CATPGGSSTDTQYF

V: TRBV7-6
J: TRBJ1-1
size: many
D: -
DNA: TGTGCCAGCAGCTTATTGATGTGGACTGAAGCTTTCTTT
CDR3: CASSLLMWTEAFF

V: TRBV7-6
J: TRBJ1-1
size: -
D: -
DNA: TGTGCCAGCAGCAACATAGGGTTGAACACTGAAGCTTTCTTT
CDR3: CASSNIGLNTEAFF

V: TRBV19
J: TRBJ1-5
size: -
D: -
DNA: TGTGCCAGTAGATACGACGGAAGCAATCAGCCCCAGCATTTT
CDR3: CASRYDGSNQPQHF

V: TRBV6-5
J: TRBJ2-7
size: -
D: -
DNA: TGTGCCAGCAGGGGTCTGGGGGGGGCCAGTTCCTACGAGCAGTACTTC
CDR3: CASRGLGGASSYEQYF

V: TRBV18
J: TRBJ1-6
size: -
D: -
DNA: TGTGCCAGCTCACCAGACAGAGATTCACCCCTCCACTTT
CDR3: CASSPDRDSPLHF

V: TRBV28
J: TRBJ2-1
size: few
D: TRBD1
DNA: TGTGCCAGCAGTTCGCCCAAAGCCGGGACAGGCCTTACCTACAATGAGCAGTTCTTC
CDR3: CASSSPKAGTGLTYNEQFF

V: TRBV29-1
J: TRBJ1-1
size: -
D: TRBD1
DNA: TGCACTGGGGTGGTCTACAGGGGGCGGAACACTGAAGCTTTCTTT
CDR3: CTGVVYRGRNTEAFF

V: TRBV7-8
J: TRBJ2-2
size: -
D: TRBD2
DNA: TGTGCCAGCAGCGCGTTGGGAGGGTTCGCCAACACCGGGGAGCTGTTTTTT
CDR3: CASSALGGFANTGELFF

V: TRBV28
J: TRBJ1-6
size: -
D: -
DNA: TGTGCCAGCAGTACCCCCTACGGCCGGGCTGAATACCACTTT
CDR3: CASSTPYGRAEYHF

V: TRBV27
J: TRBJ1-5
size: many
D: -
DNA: TGTGCCAGCAGTTTTAAAGGGGACCTATATAGCAATCAGCCCCAGCATTTT
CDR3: CASSFKGDLYSNQPQHF

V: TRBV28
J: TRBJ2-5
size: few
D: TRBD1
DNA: TGTGCCAGCAGTTTGACAGGGGGTAACCAAGAGACCCAGTACTTC
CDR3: CASSLTGGNQETQYF

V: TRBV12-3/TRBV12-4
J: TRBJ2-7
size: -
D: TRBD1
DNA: TGTGCCAGCAGTTTACCGGGCAGGGGGCAGAACTACGAGCAGTACTTC
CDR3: CASSLPGRGQNYEQYF

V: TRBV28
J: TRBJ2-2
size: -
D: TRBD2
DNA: TGTGCCAGTAGTTTAGGGACTACTCGTTTTTTGCTGTTTTTT
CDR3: CASSLGTTRFLLFF

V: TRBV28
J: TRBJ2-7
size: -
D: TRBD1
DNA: TGTGCCAGCGCCCGACAGGGGAACTACGAGCAGTACTTC
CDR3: CASARQGNYEQYF

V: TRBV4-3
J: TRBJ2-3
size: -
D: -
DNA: TGCGCCAGCAGCCAAGGCCAAGGGCGCACAGATACGCAGTATTTT
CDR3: CASSQGQGRTDTQYF

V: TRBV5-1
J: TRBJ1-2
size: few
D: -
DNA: TGCGCCAGCAGCTCGTTCGACAGCAATGGCTACACCTTC
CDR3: CASSSFDSNGYTF

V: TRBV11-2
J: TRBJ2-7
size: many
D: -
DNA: TGTGCCAGCAGAACCGGACAGAGCCCCTACGAGCAGTACTTC
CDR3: CASRTGQSPYEQYF

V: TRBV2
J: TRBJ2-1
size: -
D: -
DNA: TGTGCCAGCAGTCGCTGGACCCCATCGAGCTCCTACAATGAGCAGTTCTTC
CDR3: CASSRWTPSSSYNEQFF

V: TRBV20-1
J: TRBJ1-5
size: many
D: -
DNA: TGCAGTGCTAGAGATCGGCAGGGTAGCAATCAGCCCCAGCATTTT
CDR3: CSARDRQGSNQPQHF

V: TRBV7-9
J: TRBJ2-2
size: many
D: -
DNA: TGTGCCAGCAGCTTATCCTCCCTCCCCGACGCCGGGGAGCTGTTTTTT
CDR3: CASSLSSLPDAGELFF

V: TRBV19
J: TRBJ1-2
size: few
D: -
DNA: TGTGCCAGTAGTATGGTAGGGTCTCCCTATGGCTACACCTTC
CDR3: CASSMVGSPYGYTF

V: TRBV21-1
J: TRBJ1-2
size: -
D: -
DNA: TGTGCCAGCAGCAAAGTCTGGGGGACAGGAGGTGGCTACACCTTC
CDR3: CASSKVWGTGGGYTF

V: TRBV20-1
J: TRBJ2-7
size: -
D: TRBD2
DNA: TGCAGTGCTAGAGATGCCGCTAGCGGGGTGACCTACGAGCAGTACTTC
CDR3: CSARDAASGVTYEQYF

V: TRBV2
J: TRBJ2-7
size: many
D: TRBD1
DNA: TGTGCCAGCGCCAACAGGGGTCCCATCGAGCAGTACTTC
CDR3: CASANRGPIEQYF

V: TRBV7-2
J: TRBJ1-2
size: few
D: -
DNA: TGTGCCAGCAGCTTAGGGGCAGATCGCCTCTATGGCTACACCTTC
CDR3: CASSLGADRLYGYTF

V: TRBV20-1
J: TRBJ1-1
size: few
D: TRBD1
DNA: TGCAGTGCTAGAGATCAGGACAGGGGTAACACTGAAGCTTTCTTT
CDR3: CSARDQDRGNTEAFF

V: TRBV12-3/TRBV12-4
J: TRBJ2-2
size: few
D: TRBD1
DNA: TGTGCCAGCAGTTTGGGACAGGGGTGGACCGGGGAGCTGTTTTTT
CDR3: CASSLGQGWTGELFF

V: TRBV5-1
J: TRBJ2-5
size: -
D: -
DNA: TGCGCCAGCAGCTTGGCGCAGAACCAAGAGACCCAGTACTTC
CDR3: CASSLAQNQETQYF

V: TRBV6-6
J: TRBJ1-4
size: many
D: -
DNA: TGTGCCAGCTCCGGGGGGAGTGAAAAACTGTTTTTT
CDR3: CASSGGSEKLFF

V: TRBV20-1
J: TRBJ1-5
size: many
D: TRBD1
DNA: TGCAGTGCTAGGGGGACAGGGGGCGCCGGGCAGCCCCAGCATTTT
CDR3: CSARGTGGAGQPQHF

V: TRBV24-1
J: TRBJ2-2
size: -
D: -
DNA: TGTGCCACCAGTAGCGCAGAGAACACCGGGGAGCTGTTTTTT
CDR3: CATSSAENTGELFF

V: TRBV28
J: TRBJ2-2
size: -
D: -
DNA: TGTGCCAGCACCCAATTCAAAGGGCAGGGTGCCGGGGAGCTGTTTTTT
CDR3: CASTQFKGQGAGELFF

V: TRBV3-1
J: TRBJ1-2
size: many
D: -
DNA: TGTGCCAGCAGCCAACTTTACGGCTACACCTTC
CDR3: CASSQLYGYTF

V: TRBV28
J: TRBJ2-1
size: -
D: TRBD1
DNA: TGTGCCAGCAGTTTAGACAGGGGACGAAATGAGCAGTTCTTC
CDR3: CASSLDRGRNEQFF

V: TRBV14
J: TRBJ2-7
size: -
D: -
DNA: TGTGCCAGCAGCCTAAAGACCGCCGTAGAGCAGTACTTC
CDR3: CASSLKTAVEQYF

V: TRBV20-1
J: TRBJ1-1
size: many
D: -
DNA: TGCAGTGCTAGGAGTGACGGGAACACTGAAGCTTTCTTT
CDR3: CSARSDGNTEAFF

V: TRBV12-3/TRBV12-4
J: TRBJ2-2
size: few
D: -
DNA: TGTGCCAGCAGTTCAGGGGTCACGGGGTACACCGGGGAGCTGTTTTTT
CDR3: CASSSGVTGYTGELFF

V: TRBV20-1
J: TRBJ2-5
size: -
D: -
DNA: TGCAGTGTGACGAGACCCCAAGAGACCCAGTACTTC
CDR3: CSVTRPQETQYF

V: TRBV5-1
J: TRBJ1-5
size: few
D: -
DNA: TGCGCCAGCAGCTATCAGGGTCTGGGGCAGCCCCAGCATTTT
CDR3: CASSYQGLGQPQHF

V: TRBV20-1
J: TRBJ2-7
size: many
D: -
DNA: TGCAGTGCTAAGAGCGGGACAGGCTACGAGCAGTACTTC
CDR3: CSAKSGTGYEQYF

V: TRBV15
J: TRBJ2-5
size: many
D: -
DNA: TGTGCCACCAGTATCAACCCGGGACAACTAGAGACCCAGTACTTC
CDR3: CATSINPGQLETQYF